This T cell receptor (beta chain) appears in the sequencing data of a study of blood T cell repertoires in COVID-19 (dated by TCRdb to 2018 to 2020). Background on the whole study: Collaborator samples came from the United States, Italy and Spain and covered acute and convalescent phases of COVID-19. Subjects who had been exposed to COVID-19, were actively infected with it, or had recovered from it provided the deeply sampled blood TCRbeta repertoires that made up the dataset. Where available, HLA class I and class II types were taken from metadata supplied by the sample provider and were not determined by assay-based typing. The repertoires were made available in a free public database intended to serve as a resource for research on the immune response to SARS-CoV-2. The material from the prospective study consisted of cDNA or gDNA derived from T cells, B-cell-depleted T cells, or PBMCs. The samples were drawn from two sources: the first 160 participants of the ongoing ImmuneRACE study, and over 950 subjects contributed by 6 global collaborators. Sample metadata almost always included a de-identified subject ID, COVID-19 status, age in years and sex.

From the cysteine through the phenylalanine, the CDR3 covers 16 amino acids. Left in the record is the CDR3 DNA by itself, 48 bases read in frame from the first base. At the junction V is shortened by 0 bases and J by 2 bases; bases outside the gene matches: 7. CDR1 and CDR2 are read off the germline V gene as SNHLY and FYNNEI. Each collaborating institution followed its own protocols to collect whole blood in K2EDTA tubes. For TCRbeta analysis, collaborators shipped samples as frozen whole blood, isolated PBMCs, or DNA extracted from either of those sample types. Findings and caveats that apply to the study as a whole: The amount of clinical and demographic metadata varied by source and participant and was provided uncurated.

TCRbeta CDR3 regions were amplified from genomic DNA by means of the immunoSEQ Assay, a bias-controlled multiplex PCR. The authors processed their data as follows. Within the assay, amplification of reference gene primers was used to estimate how many nucleated cells each sample contained. To quantify the absolute abundance of each unique TCRbeta CDR3 rearrangement, sequence reads were collapsed and filtered. For each sample, productive Simpson clonality was calculated as the square root of Simpson's diversity index over productive rearrangements. TCRdb took this table from immuneACCESS and kept in-frame rearrangements with V and J called. Such tables lack part of the clones; where checked against another copy, unresolved V genes explain under half of the gap, and the rest is unexplained. For V, J and clone size, that table is used; D and trimming come from the DNA. The sample table shows around 120,000 clones, and almost 80% are seen once. The ten largest account for roughly 25% of the sample.

As to this clone: Its recognized antigen is unknown. Base qualities are missing; no much larger clone stands one base away.

Source material: peripheral blood. This chain joins TRBV2 to TRBJ2-7; 7 central nucleotides agree with TRBD2. This receptor was obtained from a human donor in a cohort sampled during active COVID-19. The CDR3 corresponds to CASSEAQGGRTYEQYF. The DNA is as follows: TGTGCCAGCAGTGAAGCGCAGGGAGGGAGGACCTACGAGCAGTACTTC.